These 31 T cell receptor beta chains were all obtained from the same sample, sequenced in a study of shared clonotypes between healthy human individuals. Profiling relied on immunoSEQ multiplex PCR, and the TCRdb table lists in-frame clones only, not all of them. Altogether some 2,500,000 clones are present, approximately 93% being singletons, with the ten largest covering approximately 0.37%. Source material: naive CD4+ T cells from PBMCs. Described subset: CD45RA+ positively selected. All receptors derive from a man younger than 35 in good health. Some clones in this sample may be carry-over from other donors' samples.

The chain couples TRBV6-5 to TRBJ2-5; 8 positions agree with TRBD2. J gave up 5 bases and V 5 bases, and 7 bases lay outside the gene matches. Germline loops: CDR1 MNHEY, CDR2 SVGAGI. The CDR3 contains 14 residues. For the CDR3, the DNA is TGTGCCAGCAGTCCGGCGGGGGGACGCGAGACCCAGTACTTC. Translation gives CASSPAGGRETQYF.

This chain links TRBV18 with TRBJ1-1; tentatively, D is TRBD1 (6 bases). The germline V gene encodes CDR1 KGHSH and CDR2 LQKENI. The CDR3 is 18 residues long. V was cut by 0 bases and J by 4 bases, with 21 bases left in between. The CDR3 DNA reads as TGTGCCAGCTCACCACCGAACACCCCCACAGGGTACGTCACTGAAGCTTTCTTT. Amino acid sequence: CASSPPNTPTGYVTEAFF. Complete variable domain (other parts from reference TRBV18 and TRBJ1-1): NAGVMQNPRHLVRRRGQEARLRCSPMKGHSHVYWYRQLPEEGLKFMVYLQKENIIDESGMPKERFSAEFPKEGPSILRIQQVVRGDSAAYFCASSPPNTPTGYVTEAFFGQGTRLTVV.

The chain is built from TRBV6-6 and TRBJ1-4; D not resolved. Germline CDR1 reads MNHNY; CDR2 reads SVGAGI (reference sequence). CDR3 length: 14 residues. Trimming stripped 5 bases from V and 0 bases from J, with 7 bases between. The CDR3 DNA sequence: TGTGCCAGCAGTCGACAAGCAACTAATGAAAAACTGTTTTTT. Translated: CASSRQATNEKLFF.

CDR3 amino acids: CASSPYPGELFF. The CDR3, as DNA: TGTGCCAGCTCACCATACCCGGGGGAGCTGTTTTTT. The rearrangement joins TRBV18 to TRBJ2-2; D gene uncertain. Trimming removed 2 bases from V and 8 bases from J, with 6 bases in between. Germline V CDR1 and CDR2: KGHSH, LQKENI. CDR3 size: 12 residues.

The CDR3 sequence: CAIRGSTNEKLFF. In DNA, the CDR3 is TGTGCCATCAGAGGGTCAACTAATGAAAAACTGTTTTTT. The chain is built from TRBV10-3 and TRBJ1-4; no definite D call. Looked up from germline, CDR1 is ENHRY and CDR2 is SYGVKD. There are 13 residues in the CDR3. Trimming took off 6 bases at V and 0 bases at J, with 5 bases between the two ends.

The chain has TRBV4-3 and TRBJ2-5; 9 positions match TRBD2. The CDR3 runs 17 residues. CDR1 and CDR2 from the germline V gene are LGHNA and YSLEER. Losses at the gene ends were 1 base for V and 5 bases for J; bases not matched to a gene: 11. The CDR3 is CASSQVSLAGAQETQYF. CDR3 nucleotides: TGCGCCAGCAGCCAAGTTAGTTTAGCGGGAGCCCAGGAGACCCAGTACTTC.

The chain employs TRBV28 and TRBJ2-7; 8 bases map to TRBD1. The CDR3 sequence is 14 residues long. V was pared by 4 bases and J by 2 bases, with 4 bases of the junction left unmatched. Germline loops: CDR1 MDHEN, CDR2 SYDVKM. CDR3 sequence reads: CASSWGTGPYEQYF. DNA of the CDR3: TGTGCCAGCAGTTGGGGGACAGGTCCCTACGAGCAGTACTTC.

This chain joins TRBV18 and TRBJ2-7; D is undetermined. The CDR3 extends over 17 amino acids. Germline CDR1 is KGHSH and CDR2 is LQKENI. V gave up 1 base and J gave up 3 bases, with 19 bases separating them. The chain's CDR3 is CASSPREPATVGYEQYF. Written as DNA, the CDR3 is TGTGCCAGCTCACCACGAGAACCCGCGACCGTTGGCTACGAGCAGTACTTC.

The rearrangement links TRBV18 to TRBJ2-2; D is uncertain. Germline CDR1 is KGHSH and CDR2 is LQKENI. The CDR3 extends over 15 amino acids. V gave up 2 bases and J gave up 6 bases, with 13 bases separating them. The CDR3 here is CASSPEEKPAGELFF. DNA for the CDR3: TGTGCCAGCTCACCAGAGGAAAAACCCGCCGGGGAGCTGTTTTTT.

The chain is built from TRBV5-1 and TRBJ2-1, with D perhaps matching TRBD1 or TRBD2 (6 bases each). This CDR3 has 14 amino acids. Per germline, CDR1 SGHRS and CDR2 YFSETQ. V shed 3 bases and J shed 9 bases, with 16 bases lying between them. This CDR3 reads CASSSSGAVIEQFF. Written as DNA, the CDR3 is TGCGCCAGCAGCTCCTCGGGGGCCGTGATTGAGCAGTTCTTC.

This clone was detected once. The rearrangement joins TRBV5-1 to TRBJ2-1, with 12 bases that match TRBD1. Trimming took 4 bases from V and 7 from J; bases not matched to a gene: 6. The CDR3 totals 15 residues. The V gene's germline CDR1 is SGHRS and CDR2 YFSETQ. CDR3 region: CASSPGTGGSNEQFF. The CDR3, as DNA: TGCGCCAGCAGCCCCGGGACAGGGGGCTCTAATGAGCAGTTCTTC.

The rearrangement uses TRBV28 and TRBJ1-5; possible D gene TRBD1, 6 bases. The germline V gene has CDR1 MDHEN and CDR2 SYDVKM. V dropped 7 bases and J dropped 8 bases, with 18 bases sitting between them. The length of the CDR3 is 14 residues. DNA for the CDR3: TGTGCCAGCATCGCTGGGGGGCGGATAAAGCCCCAGCATTTT. Translation gives CASIAGGRIKPQHF.

The chain combines TRBV5-1 with TRBJ2-1; D is possibly TRBD1 (5 bases). Germline V gene lookup returns CDR1 SGHRS and CDR2 YFSETQ. Trimming took off 0 bases at V and 3 bases at J, with 10 bases between the two ends. This CDR3 comprises 15 residues. The CDR3 is CASSLGPGNYNEQFF. In nucleotides, the CDR3 is TGCGCCAGCAGCTTGGGTCCAGGGAACTACAATGAGCAGTTCTTC.

This clone was counted a single time. The chain has TRBV4-2 and TRBJ2-5, with 10 bases identical to TRBD2. Gene TRBJ2-7 matches the end of the DNA better, so the J call may be wrong. The CDR3 has 16 residues. Germline lookup yields CDR1 LGHNA and CDR2 YNFKEQ. The CDR3 spells CASSQDLALAGDEQYF. The CDR3 coding sequence is TGTGCCAGCAGCCAAGATCTAGCGCTAGCGGGAGACGAGCAGTACTTC.

This clone occurred once. The same CDR3 also results from other DNA sequences found in this sample. This sequence joins TRBV28 and TRBJ2-3; D is unresolved. V was cut by 4 bases and J by 3 bases, with 11 bases left in between. The CDR3 is 14 amino acids. The germline V gene has CDR1 MDHEN and CDR2 SYDVKM. CDR3 in amino acids: CASSSPGGTDTQYF. CDR3 sequence (DNA): TGTGCCAGCAGTTCCCCGGGCGGAACAGATACGCAGTATTTT.

The J gene is TRBJ1-2, the V gene TRBV28; TRBD1 aligns across 8 bases. V lost 5 bases to trimming and J lost 7 bases; unmatched junction nucleotides: 3. This CDR3 is 12 amino acids long. CDR1 is MDHEN and CDR2 is SYDVKM in the germline V gene. CDR3 nucleotide sequence: TGTGCCAGCAGTCAGGGGGCTGTTGGCTACACCTTC. Amino acids: CASSQGAVGYTF.

This chain uses TRBV11-3 with TRBJ2-2; weak D call: TRBD2 (6 bases). The CDR3 consists of 14 residues. Germline CDR1 is SGHNT and CDR2 is YENEEA. Trimming stripped 4 bases from V and 9 bases from J, with 15 bases between. CDR3 protein: CASSSAGTHRELFF. DNA of the CDR3: TGTGCCAGCAGCTCGGCGGGAACCCACCGGGAGCTGTTTTTT.

This rearrangement joins TRBV7-3 to TRBJ2-7; 8 nucleotides match TRBD2. The CDR3 spans 15 residues. CDR1 SGHTA and CDR2 FQGTGA come from the germline V gene. The V segment lost 5 bases and the J segment 0 bases; nucleotides outside the gene matches: 6. The CDR3 region is CASSPQGTSSYEQYF. In DNA, the CDR3 is TGTGCCAGCAGCCCCCAAGGGACTAGCTCCTACGAGCAGTACTTC.

The J gene is TRBJ1-4, the V gene TRBV5-8; no clear D. The CDR3 length is 15 residues. Looked up from germline, CDR1 is SGHTS and CDR2 is YDEGEE. Trimming left V 0 bases short and J 3 bases short, with 9 bases between. CDR3 DNA: TGTGCCAGCAGCTTGGGACGGAGTTCTAATGAAAAACTGTTTTTT. This encodes CASSLGRSSNEKLFF.

J is TRBJ1-1 and V is TRBV19; TRBD1 agrees at 9 bases. The trim removed 3 bases at V and 4 bases at J, leaving 3 bases unmatched. The CDR3 spans 14 residues. Looked up from germline, CDR1 is LNHDA and CDR2 is SQIVND (reference sequence). The CDR3 region is CASSIRQGGTEAFF. The CDR3 coding sequence is TGTGCCAGTAGTATTAGACAGGGGGGCACTGAAGCTTTCTTT. Filled out from reference TRBV19 and TRBJ1-1, the complete variable domain reads DGGITQSPKYLFRKEGQNVTLSCEQNLNHDAMYWYRQDPGQGLRLIYYSQIVNDFQKGDIAEGYSVSREKKESFPLTVTSAQKNPTAFYLCASSIRQGGTEAFFGQGTRLTVV.

The V gene is TRBV27, the J gene TRBJ2-7; TRBD2 agrees at 8 bases. The CDR3 covers 16 residues. Germline CDR1 MNHEY, CDR2 SMNVEV (reference sequence). Losses at the gene ends were 6 bases for V and 7 bases for J; bases not matched to a gene: 17. In nucleotides, the CDR3 is TGTGCCAGCAGCCCTACGGGGGGAGCGGGAGTTGGTGAGCAGTACTTC. Translation: CASSPTGGAGVGEQYF.

J is TRBJ2-4 and V is TRBV5-4, with D possibly TRBD1 on 6 matching bases. Looked up from germline, CDR1 is SGHNT and CDR2 is YYREEE (reference sequence). This CDR3 is 17 amino acids long. Trimming cost V 4 bases and J 3 bases, with 20 bases left between them. CDR3 amino acids: CASSRSGGRGGKNIQYF. DNA of the CDR3: TGTGCCAGCAGCCGGTCCGGTGGGAGAGGGGGCAAAAACATTCAGTACTTC.

The rearrangement uses TRBV19 and TRBJ2-7, with D possibly being TRBD1 (6 bases). Germline-derived CDR1 and CDR2 are LNHDA and SQIVND (reference sequence). Trimming took off 6 bases at V and 1 base at J, with 16 bases between the two ends. The CDR3 runs 15 residues. CDR3 sequence reads: CASRMTGWGSYEQYF. In DNA form, the CDR3 reads TGTGCCAGTAGAATGACAGGTTGGGGGTCCTACGAGCAGTACTTC. The full variable domain, completed using reference TRBV19 and TRBJ2-7, is DGGITQSPKYLFRKEGQNVTLSCEQNLNHDAMYWYRQDPGQGLRLIYYSQIVNDFQKGDIAEGYSVSREKKESFPLTVTSAQKNPTAFYLCASRMTGWGSYEQYFGPGTRLTVT.

This clone appeared a single time. The genes are TRBV7-3 and TRBJ2-3; possible D gene TRBD2, 5 bases. CDR3 length equals 13 residues. The V and J ends lost 5 bases and 3 bases respectively, with 9 bases between them. CDR1 and CDR2 from the germline V gene are SGHTA and FQGTGA. In DNA form, the CDR3 reads TGTGCCAGCAGCCCCCGGAGGACAGATACGCAGTATTTT. This gives the protein CASSPRRTDTQYF.

The chain couples TRBV28 to TRBJ2-1; D ambiguous. Trimming removed 5 bases at V and 10 bases at J, with 21 bases between. Germline loops: CDR1 MDHEN, CDR2 SYDVKM. The CDR3 length is 15 residues. This CDR3 is CASSPNPQLGLEQFF. DNA of the CDR3: TGTGCCAGCAGTCCCAATCCGCAACTGGGTCTGGAGCAGTTCTTC.

This clone appeared a single time. Other DNA sequences of this sample code for an identical CDR3. This chain uses TRBV5-1 with TRBJ2-5; D perhaps matches TRBD1 (6 bases). Germline lookup yields CDR1 SGHRS and CDR2 YFSETQ. Trimming pared 0 bases from V and 2 bases from J, leaving 11 bases between. The CDR3 runs 15 residues. CDR3 nucleotide sequence: TGCGCCAGCAGCTTGGCCCGGACAGTTCAAGAGACCCAGTACTTC. The encoded protein is CASSLARTVQETQYF.

The chain carries TRBV30 and TRBJ2-7, with D possibly TRBD1 on 5 matching bases. Germline CDR1 reads GTSNPN; CDR2 reads SVGIG (reference sequence). This CDR3 contains 13 residues. V lost 2 bases, J lost 4 bases, and 12 bases lay in between. The CDR3 spells CAWSFDRLYEQYF. The CDR3 DNA reads as TGTGCCTGGAGTTTCGACAGACTGTACGAGCAGTACTTC.

There are a few counts of this clone. The chain is built from TRBV7-9 and TRBJ2-2; weak D call: TRBD2 (5 bases). The length of the CDR3 is 15 residues. V lost 6 bases and J 0 bases, leaving 11 bases between the germline ends. Germline V CDR1 and CDR2: SEHNR, FQNEAQ (reference sequence). The CDR3 nucleotides are TGTGCCAGCAGGGGAGCGCGAGCGAACACCGGGGAGCTGTTTTTT. Its translation is CASRGARANTGELFF.

This clone appeared once. The rearrangement uses TRBV7-3 and TRBJ2-7; tentative D call: TRBD2 (5 bases). Germline V gives CDR1 SGHTA, CDR2 FQGTGA. V lost 3 bases, J lost 7 bases, and 13 bases lay in between. The CDR3 extends over 13 amino acids. The chain's CDR3 is CASSFVASGEQYF. CDR3 DNA: TGTGCCAGCAGCTTCGTAGCCTCGGGGGAGCAGTACTTC.

The sample holds a few counts of this clone. This CDR3 is also generated by other DNA sequences in the sample. The chain has TRBV18 and TRBJ1-1, with TRBD1 identical over 8 bases. The CDR3 runs 13 residues. In germline, CDR1 is KGHSH, CDR2 LQKENI. Unmatched junction bases numbered 3, after V lost 5 bases and J lost 4 bases. The CDR3 is CASSIDRGTEAFF. CDR3 nucleotides: TGTGCCAGCTCAATAGACAGGGGCACTGAAGCTTTCTTT. Complete variable domain (other parts from reference TRBV18 and TRBJ1-1): NAGVMQNPRHLVRRRGQEARLRCSPMKGHSHVYWYRQLPEEGLKFMVYLQKENIIDESGMPKERFSAEFPKEGPSILRIQQVVRGDSAAYFCASSIDRGTEAFFGQGTRLTVV.

J is TRBJ2-1 and V is TRBV2, with TRBD2 matching 7 bases. The CDR3 consists of 13 residues. Germline V gene data show CDR1 as SNHLY and CDR2 as FYNNEI. V shed 6 bases, J shed 2 bases, and the junction held 1 base outside the gene matches. The CDR3 is CASRTSPYNEQFF. CDR3 in DNA: TGTGCCAGCAGGACTAGCCCCTACAATGAGCAGTTCTTC. Variable domain in full (rest from reference TRBV2 and TRBJ2-1): EPEVTQTPSHQVTQMGQEVILRCVPISNHLYFYWYRQILGQKVEFLVSFYNNEISEKSEIFDDQFSVERPDGSNFTLKIRSTKLEDSAMYFCASRTSPYNEQFFGPGTRLTVL.